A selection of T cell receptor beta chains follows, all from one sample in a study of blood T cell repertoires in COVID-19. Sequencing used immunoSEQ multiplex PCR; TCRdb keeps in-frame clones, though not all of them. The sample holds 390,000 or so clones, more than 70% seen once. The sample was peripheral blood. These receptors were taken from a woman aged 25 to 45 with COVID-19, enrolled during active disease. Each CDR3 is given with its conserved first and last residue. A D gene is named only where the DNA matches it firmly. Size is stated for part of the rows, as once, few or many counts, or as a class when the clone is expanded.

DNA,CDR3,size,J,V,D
TGTGCCACCAGCAGAGAGAACGGCTATGGCTACACCTTC,CATSRENGYGYTF,NA,TRBJ1-2,TRBV15,NA
TGTGCCAGCAGTGACGGGGGTATGAATCAGCCCCAGCATTTT,CASSDGGMNQPQHF,NA,TRBJ1-5,TRBV6-2/TRBV6-3,NA
TGTGCCAGCAGCTTAGCCAGCGGGGACACAGATACGCAGTATTTT,CASSLASGDTDTQYF,NA,TRBJ2-3,TRBV13,TRBD2
TGTGCCAGCAGCGTAGCGGCCGGGGCCTACAATGAGCAGTTCTTC,CASSVAAGAYNEQFF,NA,TRBJ2-1,TRBV9,NA
TGTGCCAGCAGCTGGGTCGGGGGCACTGAAGCTTTCTTT,CASSWVGGTEAFF,NA,TRBJ1-1,TRBV7-2,NA
TGCGCCAGCAGCCCCGTCGAGACGGGTAATTCACCCCTCCACTTT,CASSPVETGNSPLHF,NA,TRBJ1-6,TRBV5-1,NA
TGTGCCAGCAGACGAAATATGGCGGATTCAGATACGCAGTATTTT,CASRRNMADSDTQYF,once,TRBJ2-3,TRBV6-5,NA
TGTGCCAGCAGCTTCAAATACGGACTAGCGGGGTTAACCGGGGAGCTGTTTTTT,CASSFKYGLAGLTGELFF,NA,TRBJ2-2,TRBV7-8,TRBD2
TGTGCCAGTAGAACCCCGGGACGGGGGGTCCGGGGAGGCACCCTCCACTTT,CASRTPGRGVRGGTLHF,NA,TRBJ1-6,TRBV19,NA
TGTGCCAGCAGCCGCGGGGAGGCTTACTCCTACAATGAGCAGTTCTTC,CASSRGEAYSYNEQFF,once,TRBJ2-1,TRBV5-4,NA
TGTGCCAGCAGCGTAGGTGTCAGGGACGAGCAGTACTTC,CASSVGVRDEQYF,NA,TRBJ2-7,TRBV9,NA
TGCGCCAGCAGCCGAGGAAGGGGAACTGAAGCTTTCTTT,CASSRGRGTEAFF,NA,TRBJ1-1,TRBV4-1,NA